This T cell receptor (beta chain) derives from a study of cytomegalovirus exposure and HLA in healthy donors. Study as a whole: An early data release held tens of millions of unique TCRs from HLA-typed donors.

Comments on this clone: Its antigen is unknown.

Overall study results and limits: The authors later found most CMV-associated TCR beta chains appeared HLA-restricted.

This PCR relied on a set of 60 Vbeta primers and 13 Jbeta primers. Assay used: immunoSEQ multiplex PCR; TCRdb lists only in-frame clones, some missing. The sample has about 140,000 clones, over 75% seen once. The CDR3 is 16 residues long. V lost 1 base and J lost 7, with 17 bases in between. Germline V gene sequence: CDR1 MDHEN, CDR2 SYDVKM. The J gene is TRBJ1-5, the V gene TRBV28; D is unclear. Sequenced input: PBMCs. This clonotype was sampled from a female donor in good health and CMV-seronegative. The CDR3 loop reads CASSLFARPSHQPQHF. CDR3 coding DNA: TGTGCCAGCAGTTTATTCGCCAGGCCTTCCCACCAGCCCCAGCATTTT.